A single sample gave rise to the 9 T cell receptor beta chains below, sequenced in a study of blood T cell repertoires in COVID-19. Sequenced by immunoSEQ multiplex PCR; TCRdb stores in-frame clones only, minus some. In the table there are 400,000 to 450,000 clones, approximately 90% of which are singletons. The specimen sequenced was peripheral blood. All receptors derive from a woman aged 40 to 50 with COVID-19, enrolled during active disease.

CDR3 coding DNA: TGTGCCAGCAGCTTGGGACAGGGAGACAGCGGTGGCTACACCTTC. This sequence encodes CASSLGQGDSGGYTF. J is TRBJ1-2 and V is TRBV7-2, with 9 bases aligning to TRBD1. The CDR3 runs to 15 residues. Germline V gene data show CDR1 as SGHTA and CDR2 as FQGNSA. V trimming: 3 bases; J trimming: 7 bases; junction bases outside the gene matches: 9.

The chain is built from TRBV7-3 and TRBJ2-3; 10 nucleotides agree with TRBD1. V dropped 4 bases and J dropped 5; count of bases not matched to a gene: 15. CDR3 size: 18 residues. CDR1 and CDR2 (germline): SGHTA, FQGTGA. The CDR3, as DNA: TGTGCCAGCAGCTCACGACCTGGGGCAGGGACAGGGGAAGATACGCAGTATTTT. It specifies CASSSRPGAGTGEDTQYF. Drawing the rest from reference TRBV7-3 and TRBJ2-3, the complete variable domain is GAGVSQTPSNKVTEKGKYVELRCDPISGHTALYWYRQSLGQGPEFLIYFQGTGAADDSGLPNDRFFAVRPEGSVSTLKIQRTERGDSAVYLCASSSRPGAGTGEDTQYFGPGTRLTVL.

The V and J genes are TRBV7-2 and TRBJ1-6; possibly TRBD1 for D (5 bases). V was cut by 2 bases and J by 10 bases, with 15 bases left in between. The CDR3 loop spans 15 amino acids. Germline lookup yields CDR1 SGHTA and CDR2 FQGNSA. CDR3 coding DNA: TGTGCCAGCAGCTTATTGTTTCCCCCAGGGTCACCCCTCCACTTT. It yields the protein CASSLLFPPGSPLHF.

This chain uses TRBV6-2 or TRBV6-3 with TRBJ2-1, with D uncertain. CDR3 size: 13 residues. Trimming removed 3 bases from V and 6 bases from J, with 9 bases in between. Germline CDR1 reads MNHEY; CDR2 reads SVGEGT. The CDR3 DNA reads TGTGCCAGCAGTTATGGTCAGTTCAATGAGCAGTTCTTC. Protein sequence: CASSYGQFNEQFF.

The genes are TRBV7-3 and TRBJ2-1; a possible D gene is TRBD2 (5 bases). Trimming stripped 5 bases from V and 10 bases from J, with 21 bases between. Per germline, CDR1 SGHTA and CDR2 FQGTGA. There are 15 residues in the CDR3. The CDR3 region has the DNA TGTGCCAGCAGCCCCACCCCGACTATGATTTGGGAGCAGTTCTTC. Translating it yields CASSPTPTMIWEQFF.

The gene calls are TRBV18 and TRBJ1-1; TRBD1 matches at 7 bases. Germline V gene data show CDR1 as KGHSH and CDR2 as LQKENI. V lost 5 bases to trimming and J lost 6 bases; unmatched junction nucleotides: 12. This CDR3 comprises 15 residues. In nucleotides, the CDR3 is TGTGCCAGCTCATTCTTGCGACAGGGAGGCCCTGAAGCTTTCTTT. Translated, it gives CASSFLRQGGPEAFF.

This sequence joins TRBV14 and TRBJ1-1; 8 nucleotides agree with TRBD1. CDR1 and CDR2 from the germline V gene are SGHDN and FVKESK. CDR3 size: 16 residues. V lost 0 bases, J lost 11 bases, and 14 bases stayed unmatched. The CDR3 spells CASSQDLTAAGGRAFF. The CDR3, as DNA: TGTGCCAGCAGCCAAGATTTAACGGCGGCAGGGGGCCGGGCTTTCTTT. Full variable domain (outside the CDR3, taken from reference TRBV14 and TRBJ1-1): EAGVTQFPSHSVIEKGQTVTLRCDPISGHDNLYWYRRVMGKEIKFLLHFVKESKQDESGMPNNRFLAERTGGTYSTLKVQPAELEDSGVYFCASSQDLTAAGGRAFFGQGTRLTVV.

The gene calls are TRBV5-1 and TRBJ1-1; D is possibly TRBD1 (5 bases). The CDR3 length is 13 residues. The V and J ends lost 1 base and 8 bases respectively, with 12 bases between them. Germline CDR1 is SGHRS and CDR2 is YFSETQ. The CDR3 bases are TGCGCCAGCAGCTTGAATCAGGGTAGGGAAGCTTTCTTT. This translates into CASSLNQGREAFF.

The chain carries TRBV19 and TRBJ2-7, with D maybe TRBD2 (6 bases). V was trimmed by 0 bases and J by 1 base, leaving 7 bases between them. CDR3 length equals 14 residues. CDR1 and CDR2 (germline): LNHDA, SQIVND (reference sequence). For the CDR3, the DNA is TGTGCCAGTAGTATAGAGGAGGGGTCCTACGAGCAGTACTTC. Amino acids: CASSIEEGSYEQYF. Full variable domain (missing parts from reference TRBV19 and TRBJ2-7): DGGITQSPKYLFRKEGQNVTLSCEQNLNHDAMYWYRQDPGQGLRLIYYSQIVNDFQKGDIAEGYSVSREKKESFPLTVTSAQKNPTAFYLCASSIEEGSYEQYFGPGTRLTVT.